A single T cell receptor (beta chain) is shown here with its context. The data are from a study of control samples from healthy donors and cancer patients. Method: immunoSEQ multiplex PCR; TCRdb's copy keeps in-frame clones and lacks some. The sample lists about 96,000 clones, approximately 95% occurring once. The sequence was obtained from a man between 18 and 35 years old in good health. Input material: blood.

The CDR3 loop reads CASSEATPTLHEQFF. The DNA of the CDR3 is TGTGCCAGCAGTGAAGCGACACCGACCCTCCATGAGCAGTTCTTC. This chain links TRBV2 with TRBJ2-1; the D is unclear. The germline CDR1 and CDR2 sequences are SNHLY and FYNNEI. V shed 0 bases and J shed 8 bases, with 14 bases lying between them. CDR3 length: 15 amino acids.